The 19 T cell receptor beta chains reported below all come from one sample, sequenced in a study of blood T cell repertoires in COVID-19. Sequenced by immunoSEQ multiplex PCR; TCRdb stores in-frame clones only, minus some. The sample contains about 250,000 clones, about four fifths of which appear only once. Sequencing was done on a sample of PBMCs or T cells enriched from blood (not recorded which). Receptors originate from a woman in her thirties or forties who had been exposed to COVID-19.

This chain connects TRBV19 to TRBJ1-2, with 8 bases lining up with TRBD1. V dropped 8 bases and J dropped 3; count of bases not matched to a gene: 14. Germline lookup yields CDR1 LNHDA and CDR2 SQIVND (reference sequence). This CDR3 has 16 residues. DNA for the CDR3: TGTGCCAGTTTGGGATTTGTCGGACAGGGCGACTATGGCTACACCTTC. Translation: CASLGFVGQGDYGYTF.

This chain joins TRBV9 and TRBJ1-1; 10 bases are shared with TRBD1. The germline CDR1 and CDR2 sequences are SGDLS and YYNGEE. The CDR3 runs 15 residues. With V trimmed by 0 bases and J by 9 bases, 8 bases remained unmatched. The chain's CDR3 is CASSVVGGQGQKAFF. The CDR3 nucleotides read TGTGCCAGCAGCGTAGTTGGGGGACAGGGGCAGAAAGCTTTCTTT.

This clone was seen only once. The chain links TRBV5-4 to TRBJ2-7; possible D gene TRBD2, 6 bases. CDR3 length: 14 amino acids. Germline CDR1 is SGHNT and CDR2 is YYREEE (reference sequence). Trimming removed 2 bases at V and 3 bases at J, with 12 bases between. CDR3 amino acids: CASSLAGQGYEQYF. CDR3 in DNA: TGTGCCAGCAGCTTAGCGGGCCAGGGCTACGAGCAGTACTTC.

This chain links TRBV14 with TRBJ2-5; D gene ambiguous. CDR1 and CDR2 (germline): SGHDN, FVKESK. CDR3 length: 13 residues. With 3 bases removed from V and 0 bases from J, the gap between germline ends came to 5 bases. CDR3 bases: TGTGCCAGCAGCCACCACAACCAAGAGACCCAGTACTTC. The encoded protein is CASSHHNQETQYF. The full variable domain, rest sourced from reference TRBV14 and TRBJ2-5, is EAGVTQFPSHSVIEKGQTVTLRCDPISGHDNLYWYRRVMGKEIKFLLHFVKESKQDESGMPNNRFLAERTGGTYSTLKVQPAELEDSGVYFCASSHHNQETQYFGPGTRLLVL.

The chain couples TRBV4-2 to TRBJ2-7, with a possible D match to TRBD2 (6 bases). Looked up from germline, CDR1 is LGHNA and CDR2 is YNFKEQ. This CDR3 region has 15 residues. Trimming removed 5 bases at V and 4 bases at J, with 18 bases between. The DNA of the CDR3 is TGTGCCAGCAGCTATAGTCCCGGGACTTCATACGAGCAGTACTTC. Encoded protein: CASSYSPGTSYEQYF.

This sequence joins TRBV14 and TRBJ2-3, with D possibly matching TRBD1 (7 bases). The CDR3 loop spans 16 amino acids. The V gene's germline CDR1 is SGHDN and CDR2 FVKESK. V was shortened by 0 bases and J by 4 bases, with 14 bases between the two germline ends. The CDR3 bases are TGTGCCAGCAGCCAAGATTTTGGCGGGACAGCAGATACGCAGTATTTT. This codes for CASSQDFGGTADTQYF.

The chain is built from TRBV7-2 and TRBJ2-5; 10 bases map to TRBD2. The ends lost 1 base at V and 7 bases at J; junction bases unmatched: 0. CDR1 SGHTA and CDR2 FQGNSA come from the germline V gene. The CDR3 is 13 residues long. CDR3 residues: CASSLGLAGTQYF. For the CDR3, the DNA is TGTGCCAGCAGCTTAGGACTAGCGGGGACCCAGTACTTC. Combining the CDR3 with reference TRBV7-2 and TRBJ2-5 gives the whole variable domain GAGVSQSPSNKVTEKGKDVELRCDPISGHTALYWYRQSLGQGLEFLIYFQGNSAPDKSGLPSDRFSAERTGGSVSTLTIQRTQQEDSAVYLCASSLGLAGTQYFGPGTRLLVL.

J is TRBJ1-1 and V is TRBV6-5; 11 nucleotides match TRBD1. This CDR3 has 15 residues. Trimming at V came to 5 bases and at J to 4 bases, leaving 6 bases not matched to a gene. Germline V gene sequence: CDR1 MNHEY, CDR2 SVGAGI. The CDR3: CASSPGQGAFTEAFF. DNA of the CDR3: TGTGCCAGCAGTCCCGGACAGGGGGCTTTCACTGAAGCTTTCTTT.

The V and J genes are TRBV28 and TRBJ1-1; D is possibly TRBD1 (5 bases). Deletions cut 4 bases from V and 4 bases from J, with 7 bases between. The CDR3 is made up of 12 amino acids. The germline gives CDR1 MDHEN, CDR2 SYDVKM. The CDR3 coding sequence is TGTGCCAGCAGTTCTGGGGCCACTGAAGCTTTCTTT. It translates to CASSSGATEAFF.

The chain carries TRBV4-1 and TRBJ1-2; 8 positions agree with TRBD1. The V gene's germline CDR1 is MGHRA and CDR2 YSYEKL. CDR3 length equals 17 residues. The ends lost 0 bases at V and 7 bases at J; junction bases unmatched: 13. The CDR3 DNA follows: TGCGCCAGCAGCCAAGACCCTGGACAGGGCGCGGGCGGTGGCTACACCTTC. This gives the protein CASSQDPGQGAGGGYTF.

V and J are TRBV28 and TRBJ2-5, with TRBD1 as a possible D gene (6 bases). Germline V lookup: CDR1 MDHEN, CDR2 SYDVKM. The CDR3 runs 15 residues. V was shortened by 2 bases and J by 1 base, with 11 bases between the two germline ends. The CDR3 bases are TGTGCCAGCAGTTTAAGTAGCAGGGGCCAAGAGACCCAGTACTTC. Protein: CASSLSSRGQETQYF. The full variable domain, rest sourced from reference TRBV28 and TRBJ2-5, is DVKVTQSSRYLVKRTGEKVFLECVQDMDHENMFWYRQDPGLGLRLIYFSYDVKMKEKGDIPEGYSVSREKKERFSLILESASTNQTSMYLCASSLSSRGQETQYFGPGTRLLVL.

The chain couples TRBV11-2 to TRBJ1-4, with a tentative D call TRBD1 (5 bases). This CDR3 is built from 16 residues. The germline V gene has CDR1 SGHAT and CDR2 FQNNGV. V lost 5 bases, J lost 7 bases, and 20 bases lay in between. The CDR3 sequence: CASSLRVDSVGEKLFF. As DNA, the CDR3 is TGTGCCAGCAGCCTTAGGGTTGACAGTGTGGGTGAAAAACTGTTTTTT.

Only one count was recorded for this clone. The chain uses TRBV7-9 and TRBJ2-2, with a tentative D call TRBD2 (5 bases). Between the trimmed V and J ends, which lost 8 bases and 6 bases, there was a span of 13 bases. The CDR3 totals 13 residues. Germline V gene sequence: CDR1 SEHNR, CDR2 FQNEAQ (reference sequence). CDR3: CASPGSTSGELFF. The CDR3 DNA is TGTGCCAGCCCGGGAAGTACCTCCGGGGAGCTGTTTTTT.

The chain links TRBV6-5 to TRBJ1-5; 7 bases line up with TRBD1. The trim removed 4 bases at V and 8 bases at J, leaving 8 bases unmatched. Germline-derived CDR1 and CDR2 are MNHEY and SVGAGI. This CDR3 contains 14 residues. This CDR3 is CASSLIARGKPQHF. The CDR3 nucleotides read TGTGCCAGCAGTTTAATCGCCAGGGGGAAGCCCCAGCATTTT.

The chain couples TRBV2 to TRBJ1-2; 9 bases match TRBD1. The CDR3 consists of 17 residues. J lost 4 bases, V lost 4 bases, and 13 bases had no gene match. The germline V gene has CDR1 SNHLY and CDR2 FYNNEI. Here the CDR3 reads CASSVINSGTGSYGYTF. In DNA form, the CDR3 reads TGTGCCAGCAGTGTGATAAACTCCGGGACAGGGTCCTATGGCTACACCTTC.

This clone occurred once. The V call is TRBV6-5, the J call TRBJ2-6, with a possible D match to TRBD1 (5 bases). The CDR3 runs to 16 residues. V was pared by 3 bases and J by 0 bases, with 9 bases between. In germline, CDR1 is MNHEY, CDR2 SVGAGI. CDR3 nucleotides: TGTGCCAGCAGTTATTCACAGGCCTCTGGGGCCAACGTCCTGACTTTC. It specifies CASSYSQASGANVLTF.

The rearrangement joins TRBV5-1 to TRBJ1-6; TRBD1 matches 7 bases. The J segment lost 0 bases and the V segment lost 1 base, leaving 7 bases of the junction unmatched. Germline lookup yields CDR1 SGHRS and CDR2 YFSETQ. This CDR3 contains 18 residues. CDR3 sequence (DNA): TGCGCCAGCAGCTTGCAGGGGGGAGGTTACTCCTATAATTCACCCCTCCACTTT. This sequence encodes CASSLQGGGYSYNSPLHF. The variable domain in full, completed from reference TRBV5-1 and TRBJ1-6, reads KAGVTQTPRYLIKTRGQQVTLSCSPISGHRSVSWYQQTPGQGLQFLFEYFSETQRNKGNFPGRFSGRQFSNSRSEMNVSTLELGDSALYLCASSLQGGGYSYNSPLHFGNGTRLTVT.

This clone has a handful of counts. The V gene is TRBV3-1 (or the pseudogene TRBV3-2), the J gene TRBJ2-1; TRBD1 might be the D (5 bases). V lost 4 bases and J 1 base, leaving 8 bases between the germline ends. There are 14 residues in the CDR3. The germline gives CDR1 LGHDT, CDR2 YNNKEL (reference sequence). CDR3 amino acids: CASSPTASYNEQFF. The CDR3 nucleotides read TGTGCCAGCAGCCCGACAGCGTCCTACAATGAGCAGTTCTTC.

V is TRBV7-7 and J is TRBJ2-1, with TRBD2 matching 9 bases. With V trimmed by 4 bases and J by 9 bases, 7 bases remained unmatched. CDR1 is SSHAT, CDR2 FNYEAQ, per germline (reference sequence). The CDR3 has 14 residues. The CDR3 DNA reads as TGTGCCAGCAGCTCTAGCGGGGTTGAAGGTGAGCAGTTCTTC. Amino acid sequence: CASSSSGVEGEQFF.